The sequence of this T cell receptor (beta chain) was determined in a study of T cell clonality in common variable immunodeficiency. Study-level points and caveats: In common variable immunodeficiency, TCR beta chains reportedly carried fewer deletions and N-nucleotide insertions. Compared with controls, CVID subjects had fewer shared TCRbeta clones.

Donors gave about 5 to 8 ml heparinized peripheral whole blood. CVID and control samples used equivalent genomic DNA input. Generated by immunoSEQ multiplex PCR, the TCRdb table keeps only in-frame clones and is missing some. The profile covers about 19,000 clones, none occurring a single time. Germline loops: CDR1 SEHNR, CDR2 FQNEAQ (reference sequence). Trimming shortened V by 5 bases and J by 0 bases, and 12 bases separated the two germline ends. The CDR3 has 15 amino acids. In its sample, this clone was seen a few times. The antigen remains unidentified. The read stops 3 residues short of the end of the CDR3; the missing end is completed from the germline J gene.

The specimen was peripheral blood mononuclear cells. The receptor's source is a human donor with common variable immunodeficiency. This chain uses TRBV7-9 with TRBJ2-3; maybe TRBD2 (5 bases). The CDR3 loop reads CASSPGLASTDTQYF. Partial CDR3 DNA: TGTGCCAGCAGCCCAGGACTGGCTAGCACAGATACG.